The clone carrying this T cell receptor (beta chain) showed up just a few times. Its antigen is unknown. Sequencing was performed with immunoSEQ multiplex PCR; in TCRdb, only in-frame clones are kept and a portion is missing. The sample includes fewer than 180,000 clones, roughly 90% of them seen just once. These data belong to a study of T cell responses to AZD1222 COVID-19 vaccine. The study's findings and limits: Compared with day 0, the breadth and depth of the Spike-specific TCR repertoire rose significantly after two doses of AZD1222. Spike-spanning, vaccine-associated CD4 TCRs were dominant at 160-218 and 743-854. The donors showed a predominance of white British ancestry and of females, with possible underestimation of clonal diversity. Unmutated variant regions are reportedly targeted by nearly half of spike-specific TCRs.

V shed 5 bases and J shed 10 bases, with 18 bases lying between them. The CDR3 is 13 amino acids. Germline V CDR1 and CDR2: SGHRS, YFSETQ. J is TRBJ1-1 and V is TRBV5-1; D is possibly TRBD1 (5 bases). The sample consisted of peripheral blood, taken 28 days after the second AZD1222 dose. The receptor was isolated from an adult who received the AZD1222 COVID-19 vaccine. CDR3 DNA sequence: TGCGCCAGCAGAGCCGGGGACGGAGGAGGAGCTTTCTTT. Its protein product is CASRAGDGGGAFF. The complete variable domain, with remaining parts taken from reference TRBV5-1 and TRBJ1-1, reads KAGVTQTPRYLIKTRGQQVTLSCSPISGHRSVSWYQQTPGQGLQFLFEYFSETQRNKGNFPGRFSGRQFSNSRSEMNVSTLELGDSALYLCASRAGDGGGAFFGQGTRLTVV.